This T cell receptor beta chain was identified in a study of T cells in Graves' hyperthyroidism and ophthalmopathy. Broader study findings: In blood, most of the thyroid clonotypes expanded above 0.001 were also present. Ophthalmopathy could be told apart from stable hyperthyroidism with a 13 V-J model.

Graves' hyperthyroidism qualified as stable when ophthalmopathy did not progress within 18 months. These patients, aged 18 to 65, had recently diagnosed hyperthyroidism lasting under 2 months. Regions amplified from RNA transcripts were the TCR beta CDR3 regions. The TCR CDR3 was amplified in a first-round RT-PCR using the HTBI primer set. TCRdb fed the multiplex PCR reads into MiXCR, producing one record per CDR3 protein. The sample holds roughly 98,000 distinct CDR3 sequences, around 40% seen once. In this sample, this clonotype turned up many times. Its cognate antigen is unknown. The CDR3 totals 13 residues. Trimming shortened V by 0 bases and J by 8 bases, and 8 bases separated the two germline ends. Germline V lookup: CDR1 SGHTA, CDR2 FQGNSA.

This TCR was sampled from a woman aged 25 to 39 with Graves' hyperthyroidism. The sequencing input was peripheral blood or thyroid tissue (not recorded which). The rearrangement uses TRBV7-2 and TRBJ1-5, with D hard to call. The CDR3 region is CASSLATIEPQHF. The CDR3 bases are TGTGCCAGCAGCTTAGCCACCATTGAGCCCCAGCATTTT.